This entry features one T cell receptor beta chain sequence. Its antigen is not identified. The CDR3 length is 17 residues. The germline V and J ends were trimmed by 5 bases and 0 bases, with 16 bases remaining between them. The germline CDR1 and CDR2 sequences are SGHNT and YENEEA. The data stem from a study of graft-versus-host responses after intestinal transplantation. Regarding the study as a whole: Individuals carrying graft-donor T cell macrochimerism showed high graft-versus-host to host-versus-graft clonal ratios in allografts. Recipient-marrow GvH clones were detected, some having first appeared in ileum or blood.

The protocol was immunoSEQ multiplex PCR, while the TCRdb copy is restricted to in-frame clones and leaves out a portion. The sample includes 95,000 to 110,000 clones, approximately 90% seen only once; the top ten take 0.71%. The sequencing here drew on unstimulated CD4+ T cells sorted from spleen or lymph node cells, taken before transplant. The V and J genes are TRBV11-3 and TRBJ1-4; D perhaps matches TRBD1 (5 bases). This receptor was taken from a human donor who was the organ donor for an intestinal transplant. The CDR3 nucleotides read TGTGCCAGCAGCCAACCAACAGGATTTGCAACTAATGAAAAACTGTTTTTT. Translation: CASSQPTGFATNEKLFF.